Shown below are 26 T cell receptor beta chains from a single sample sequenced in a study of blood T cell repertoires in COVID-19. Assay used: immunoSEQ multiplex PCR; TCRdb lists only in-frame clones, some missing. The table includes about 160,000 clones, about 80% detected once. The specimen sequenced was PBMCs or T cells enriched from blood (not recorded which). The receptors were sampled from a woman aged 60-75 years who had recovered from COVID-19.

This chain joins TRBV6-1 and TRBJ1-3, with D unclear. CDR1 MNHNS and CDR2 SASEGT come from the germline V gene. The CDR3 length is 13 residues. V shed 2 bases and J shed 6 bases, with 8 bases lying between them. This CDR3 reads CASSEKEVNTIYF. Written as DNA, the CDR3 is TGTGCCAGCAGTGAAAAGGAGGTAAACACCATATATTTT.

This clone was counted between two and nine times. The chain links TRBV27 to TRBJ2-1, with 9 positions matching TRBD2. V was pared by 4 bases and J by 0 bases, with 1 base of the junction left unmatched. The CDR3 length is 15 residues. Looked up from germline, CDR1 is MNHEY and CDR2 is SMNVEV (reference sequence). CDR3 in amino acids: CASSSSGDSYNEQFF. The CDR3 nucleotides read TGTGCCAGCAGTTCTAGCGGGGACTCCTACAATGAGCAGTTCTTC.

The gene calls are TRBV19 and TRBJ1-6; tentatively, D is TRBD1 (5 bases). The CDR3 runs to 13 residues. V was trimmed by 5 bases and J by 7 bases, leaving 9 bases between them. Germline V gene data show CDR1 as LNHDA and CDR2 as SQIVND (reference sequence). CDR3 nucleotides: TGTGCCAGTAGTGACGGACAAAATTCACCCCTCCACTTT. Translated, it gives CASSDGQNSPLHF.

V is TRBV5-1 and J is TRBJ1-2; D gene ambiguous. Germline CDR1 reads SGHRS; CDR2 reads YFSETQ. The ends were cut back, 0 bases at V and 2 bases at J, with 8 bases in the middle. The CDR3 extends over 14 amino acids. The CDR3, as DNA: TGCGCCAGCAGCTTGGCGTACAGCAACTATGGCTACACCTTC. It translates to CASSLAYSNYGYTF.

The chain employs TRBV5-1 and TRBJ2-6; D not resolved. Looked up from germline, CDR1 is SGHRS and CDR2 is YFSETQ. CDR3 length: 16 amino acids. V was pared by 2 bases and J by 0 bases, with 9 bases between. The CDR3 DNA reads as TGCGCCAGCAGCTTTGGAGTGGGCTCTGGGGCCAACGTCCTGACTTTC. Protein: CASSFGVGSGANVLTF.

The rearrangement joins TRBV2 to TRBJ2-3; TRBD2 aligns across 12 bases. This CDR3 comprises 16 residues. V was pared by 7 bases and J by 2 bases, with 7 bases of the junction left unmatched. Per germline, CDR1 SNHLY and CDR2 FYNNEI. The CDR3 is CASIPTSGGITDTQYF. DNA for the CDR3: TGTGCCAGCATCCCGACTAGCGGGGGAATCACAGATACGCAGTATTTT.

This clone was counted many times. In nucleotides, the CDR3 is TGTGCCAGCAGCCCCCACAGGGTATCCCCCTCTGGGGCCAACGTCCTGACTTTC. Its translation: CASSPHRVSPSGANVLTF. The V call is TRBV21-1, the J call TRBJ2-6; the DNA was not compared with TRBD1, the D call given in the table. TRBV21-1 is a pseudogene locus. The CDR3 loop spans 18 amino acids.

The chain links TRBV30 to TRBJ2-7, with 8 bases fitting TRBD1. The CDR3 totals 13 residues. The V gene end was trimmed by 4 bases and the J gene end by 4 bases; junction bases not matched to a gene: 6. The germline V gene encodes CDR1 GTSNPN and CDR2 SVGIG (reference sequence). CDR3 in DNA: TGTGCCTGGAAACCTACAGGGGGTTACGAGCAGTACTTC. Its protein product is CAWKPTGGYEQYF.

The chain employs TRBV10-1 and TRBJ2-2; perhaps TRBD2 as D (6 bases). The V gene lost 7 bases and the J gene lost 6 bases, with 12 bases spanning the gap. Germline CDR1 reads WNHNN; CDR2 reads SYGVQD (reference sequence). This CDR3 is built from 13 residues. CDR3 protein: CASKGPGAGELFF. For the CDR3, the DNA is TGCGCCAGCAAGGGACCGGGGGCCGGGGAGCTGTTTTTT.

The chain links TRBV4-1 to TRBJ2-1; D is unclear. V was cut by 2 bases and J by 4 bases, with 6 bases left in between. CDR1 and CDR2 (germline): MGHRA, YSYEKL. The CDR3 loop spans 13 amino acids. CDR3 sequence: CASSQQRYNEQFF. Written as DNA, the CDR3 is TGCGCCAGCAGCCAACAGCGATACAATGAGCAGTTCTTC.

V is TRBV10-2 and J is TRBJ1-6; 9 nucleotides align to TRBD1. Germline V gene lookup returns CDR1 WSHSY and CDR2 SAAADI. CDR3 length: 15 residues. Germline trimming cut 2 bases from V and 8 bases from J; bases unmatched to any gene: 4. CDR3 sequence reads: CASSEIQGAYSPLHF. CDR3 coding DNA: TGCGCCAGCAGTGAGATACAGGGGGCTTATTCACCCCTCCACTTT.

The rearrangement uses TRBV9 and TRBJ1-3; the match to TRBD1 covers 8 bases. CDR3 length equals 17 residues. The junction had 12 bases not matched to a gene; V was cut back by 3 bases and J by 4 bases. The germline CDR1 and CDR2 sequences are SGDLS and YYNGEE. The CDR3 nucleotides are TGTGCCAGCAGCGGGGGACAGGCGCTCGTTAGGGGAAACACCATATATTTT. Translated, it gives CASSGGQALVRGNTIYF.

The chain joins TRBV2 to TRBJ2-5; 9 bases are a match to TRBD2. Trimming removed 2 bases from V and 6 bases from J; junction bases left unmatched: 7. The CDR3 contains 15 residues. Germline values: CDR1 SNHLY, CDR2 FYNNEI. The CDR3 nucleotides are TGTGCCAGCAGTGAACTAGCGGGGATTTCAAAGACCCAGTACTTC. It yields the protein CASSELAGISKTQYF.

This clone was counted between two and nine times. V gene TRBV6-5 combines with J gene TRBJ1-3; D is possibly TRBD1 (5 bases). The CDR3 sequence is 14 residues long. Trimming shortened V by 4 bases and J by 1 base, and 8 bases separated the two germline ends. The germline V gene encodes CDR1 MNHEY and CDR2 SVGAGI. The CDR3 DNA reads as TGTGCCAGCAGTTTTCGACAGTCTGGAAACACCATATATTTT. Translated: CASSFRQSGNTIYF.

This rearrangement joins TRBV5-4 to TRBJ1-2; D not certain. CDR1 and CDR2 from the germline V gene are SGHNT and YYREEE (reference sequence). The CDR3 is 16 residues long. Trimming pared 0 bases from V and 3 bases from J, leaving 15 bases between. The CDR3: CASSLEPAEADYGYTF. CDR3 DNA: TGTGCCAGCAGCTTGGAACCGGCAGAGGCTGACTATGGCTACACCTTC. Variable domain in full (rest from reference TRBV5-4 and TRBJ1-2): ETGVTQSPTHLIKTRGQQVTLRCSSQSGHNTVSWYQQALGQGPQFIFQYYREEENGRGNFPPRFSGLQFPNYSSELNVNALELDDSALYLCASSLEPAEADYGYTFGSGTRLTVV.

A single count supports this clone. This chain uses TRBV24-1 with TRBJ1-4, with no clear D. Germline V gene sequence: CDR1 KGHDR, CDR2 SFDVKD. The CDR3 runs 13 residues. V lost 7 bases, J lost 3 bases, and 8 bases lay in between. CDR3 sequence (DNA): TGTGCCACCAGGGGAGGAGCTAATGAAAAACTGTTTTTT. Encoded protein: CATRGGANEKLFF.

A single count supports this clone. This chain uses TRBV11-2 with TRBJ2-1; D is perhaps TRBD2 (6 bases). This CDR3 spans 17 amino acids. V gave up 4 bases and J gave up 1 base, with 17 bases separating them. The germline V gene has CDR1 SGHAT and CDR2 FQNNGV. CDR3 residues: CASSSTFGGRSYNEQFF. The CDR3 nucleotides are TGTGCCAGCAGCTCGACCTTCGGGGGTAGGTCCTACAATGAGCAGTTCTTC.

This chain uses TRBV7-2 with TRBJ2-3; D possibly corresponds to TRBD2 (5 bases). Germline values: CDR1 SGHTA, CDR2 FQGNSA. V gave up 3 bases and J gave up 2 bases, with 12 bases separating them. This CDR3 spans 15 amino acids. The CDR3 region is CASSLADYLTDTQYF. The CDR3, as DNA: TGTGCCAGCAGCTTGGCTGACTACCTCACAGATACGCAGTATTTT.

This chain uses TRBV9 with TRBJ2-1; maybe TRBD1 (5 bases). The CDR3 is 12 amino acids. The germline V gene encodes CDR1 SGDLS and CDR2 YYNGEE. V was trimmed by 1 base and J by 8 bases, leaving 7 bases between them. The DNA of the CDR3 is TGTGCCAGCAGCGTACAGGGCTATGAGCAGTTCTTC. Amino acids: CASSVQGYEQFF.

The chain is built from TRBV24-1 and TRBJ2-3, with a possible D match to TRBD2 (6 bases). Deletions cut 3 bases from V and 4 bases from J, with 13 bases between. The length of the CDR3 is 15 residues. CDR1 and CDR2 from the germline V gene are KGHDR and SFDVKD. CDR3 in amino acids: CATSDPGGKPDTQYF. The CDR3 DNA reads as TGTGCCACCAGTGATCCCGGGGGAAAACCAGATACGCAGTATTTT.

This sequence joins TRBV30 and TRBJ2-1; a weak D match, TRBD2 (7 bases). The CDR3 has 19 amino acids. The V gene lost 1 base and the J gene lost 1 base, with 23 bases spanning the gap. CDR1 is GTSNPN, CDR2 SVGIG, per germline (reference sequence). The CDR3 region is CAWSAVLFGGGESYNEQFF. Written as DNA, the CDR3 is TGTGCCTGGAGTGCCGTACTATTTGGAGGGGGGGAATCCTACAATGAGCAGTTCTTC.

The V and J genes are TRBV27 and TRBJ1-6; D perhaps matches TRBD1 (6 bases). CDR1 MNHEY and CDR2 SMNVEV come from the germline V gene (reference sequence). V lost 8 bases to trimming and J lost 3 bases, with 14 bases between them. The CDR3 consists of 15 residues. CDR3 nucleotide sequence: TGTGCCAGCCCTAAGGGGGGGTGCTATAATTCACCCCTCCACTTT. This translates into CASPKGGCYNSPLHF.

The chain has TRBV10-3 and TRBJ1-5; 7 bases fit TRBD1. The CDR3 extends over 15 amino acids. The V gene's germline CDR1 is ENHRY and CDR2 SYGVKD. Trimming at V came to 6 bases and at J to 6 bases, leaving 11 bases not matched to a gene. The CDR3 spells CAISQEGGAGQPQHF. CDR3 DNA: TGTGCCATCAGCCAGGAAGGGGGCGCGGGTCAGCCCCAGCATTTT.

This clone is a singleton in its sample. The J gene is TRBJ1-1, the V gene TRBV14; D uncertain. CDR3 length: 15 residues. The germline gives CDR1 SGHDN, CDR2 FVKESK. Trimming cost V 3 bases and J 4 bases, with 15 bases left between them. CDR3 nucleotide sequence: TGTGCCAGCAGCCAGTTGGGCATGCTGGGCACTGAAGCTTTCTTT. It codes for CASSQLGMLGTEAFF.

The V call is TRBV7-2, the J call TRBJ2-1; TRBD2 aligns across 8 bases. This CDR3 has 15 residues. The trim removed 5 bases at V and 0 bases at J, leaving 3 bases unmatched. CDR1 and CDR2 (germline): SGHTA, FQGNSA. The CDR3 loop is CASSPRGGSYNEQFF. CDR3 in DNA: TGTGCCAGCAGCCCCCGGGGGGGCTCCTACAATGAGCAGTTCTTC.

The CDR3 region is CASSLVGDRGDGYTF. The CDR3 nucleotides are TGCGCCAGCAGCTTGGTCGGAGACAGGGGCGATGGCTACACCTTC. The genes are TRBV5-1 and TRBJ1-2; 8 bases fit TRBD1. The CDR3 contains 15 residues. Germline loops: CDR1 SGHRS, CDR2 YFSETQ. V was clipped by 0 bases and J by 6 bases; unmatched bases: 7.